This T cell receptor (beta chain) was sequenced during a study of blood T cell repertoires in COVID-19. The overall study: PBMCs, B-cell-depleted T cells, or T cells were the source of the cDNA or gDNA that made up the material.

The CDR3 covers 13 residues. Germline-derived CDR1 and CDR2 are MGHRA and YSYEKL. V was pared by 4 bases and J by 4 bases, with 10 bases between. TCRdb's table, derived via immunoSEQ multiplex PCR, lists solely in-frame clones and lacks some. Of roughly 160,000 clones listed, roughly 93% are singletons. It was during active infection that Seattle patients were enrolled and then longitudinally followed. The V and J genes are TRBV4-1 and TRBJ2-5; D might be TRBD2 (5 bases). The material sequenced was peripheral blood. This receptor was obtained from a young man with COVID-19, enrolled during active disease. The CDR3 region is CASSLRAGETQYF. CDR3 nucleotides: TGCGCCAGCAGCCTGAGGGCAGGAGAGACCCAGTACTTC.